A single sample gave rise to the 24 T cell receptor beta chains below, sequenced in a study of prognosis after radiotherapy for stage I lung cancer (TCRdb year 2021). For sequencing, an Illumina HiSeq 3000 was employed. Two rounds of multiplex PCR were performed to amplify the TCR beta CDR3 region from genomic DNA. In the first round of PCR, primers specific to each TRBV and TRBJ gene were used, and the primer sequences are filed in Chinese patent CN105087789A. TCRdb redid the processing of the public reads, applying fastp at Q25 and MiXCR, and retained in-frame beta chains. Each entry merges the rows of one CDR3 protein and shows their most common DNA and genes. The sample table lists roughly 30,000 distinct CDR3 sequences, approximately 44% of them with a count of one. Roughly a third of the sample rests with the top ten. The material was PBMCs, obtained before or after stereotactic body radiation therapy (not recorded which). Receptors originate from a donor over 45 with non-small cell lung cancer.

This clonotype was recorded many times. The chain recombines TRBV20-1 with TRBJ1-5, with D tentatively TRBD1 (6 bases). The CDR3 sequence is 13 residues long. Trimming stripped 3 bases from V and 5 bases from J, with 11 bases between. Germline V gives CDR1 DFQATT, CDR2 SNEGSKA (reference sequence). The CDR3 region has the DNA TGCAGTGCTAGGAACAGGGAAGATCAGCCCCAGCATTTT. This translates into CSARNREDQPQHF.

The gene calls are TRBV6-5 and TRBJ2-7, with 8 bases fitting TRBD2. The CDR3 loop spans 18 amino acids. Germline loops: CDR1 MNHEY, CDR2 SVGAGI. The trim removed 0 bases at V and 7 bases at J, leaving 17 bases unmatched. CDR3 sequence: CASSYSREGVVFTGEQYF. CDR3 DNA: TGTGCCAGCAGTTACTCCCGGGAGGGGGTGGTTTTCACTGGGGAGCAGTACTTC.

A remark on this clonotype: Compared with germline, one end of the junction differs, possibly owing to a read error. The chain recombines TRBV12-5 with TRBJ2-5; D is tentatively TRBD1 or TRBD2 (7 bases each). Germline CDR1 is LGHNT and CDR2 is FRNRAP. This CDR3 spans 16 amino acids. The CDR3: CSSGSRQGGVQETQYF. CDR3 nucleotide sequence: TGTTCTAGTGGTTCCCGTCAGGGGGGGGTCCAAGAGACCCAGTACTTC.

This clonotype was counted at least ten times. The chain links TRBV5-4 to TRBJ2-7, with 11 nucleotides matching TRBD2. CDR1 SGHNT and CDR2 YYREEE come from the germline V gene (reference sequence). V lost 0 bases and J lost 7; bases outside the gene matches: 9. The CDR3 is 16 residues long. This CDR3 is CASSLAGVAGGGEQYF. The DNA of the CDR3 is TGTGCCAGCAGCTTGGCCGGGGTAGCGGGAGGGGGGGAGCAGTACTTC.

A remark on this clonotype: At one end the junction does not follow the germline gene, possibly because of a read error. The rearrangement links TRBV6-2 or TRBV6-3 to TRBJ2-1; no clear D. The germline gives CDR1 MNHEY, CDR2 SVGEGT. The CDR3 sequence is 15 residues long. The CDR3 protein is CASSEDSGPYNEQFF. The CDR3 nucleotides read TGCGCCAGCAGTGAAGACTCCGGTCCCTACAATGAGCAGTTCTTC.

For this clonotype: Compared with germline, one end of the junction differs, possibly owing to a read error. The CDR3 DNA follows: TGTGCCAGCAGTGACTCCGCTAGGGGCACTAACTATGTCTACACTTTC. The encoded protein is CASSDSARGTNYVYTF. The gene calls are TRBV6-1 and TRBJ1-2, with D possibly matching TRBD1 (5 bases). Germline V gives CDR1 MNHNS, CDR2 SASEGT. This CDR3 contains 16 residues.

The J gene is TRBJ2-2, the V gene TRBV6-1, with 9 bases that match TRBD2. The germline V gene has CDR1 MNHNS and CDR2 SASEGT. V dropped 7 bases and J dropped 7; count of bases not matched to a gene: 7. The CDR3 length is 14 residues. CDR3 residues: CASIFWTSVGELFF. Written as DNA, the CDR3 is TGTGCCAGCATTTTTTGGACTAGCGTCGGGGAGCTGTTTTTT.

The genes are TRBV5-4 and TRBJ2-7, with TRBD2 matching 8 bases. CDR3 length: 16 amino acids. The junction had 14 bases not matched to a gene; V was cut back by 5 bases and J by 4 bases. Germline V CDR1 and CDR2: SGHNT, YYREEE (reference sequence). CDR3: CASRSGGGSGEYEQYF. CDR3 nucleotide sequence: TGTGCCAGCAGATCCGGCGGGGGGTCGGGAGAATACGAGCAGTACTTC.

In the case of this clonotype: A much larger clone differs by one base, so this may be a read error. This rearrangement joins TRBV6-2 or TRBV6-3 to TRBJ2-5; D is unresolved. V was shortened by 7 bases and J by 5 bases, with 14 bases between the two germline ends. The germline V gene encodes CDR1 MNHEY and CDR2 SVGEGT. This CDR3 is 13 amino acids long. The DNA for the CDR3 is TGTGCCAGCACCTGTCAATTTTTTGAGACCCAGTACTTC. The encoded protein is CASTCQFFETQYF.

The chain carries TRBV6-5 and TRBJ1-6; D remains ambiguous. CDR1 is MNHEY and CDR2 is SVGAGI in the germline V gene. The V gene lost 4 bases and the J gene lost 4 bases, with 14 bases spanning the gap. This CDR3 contains 16 residues. The CDR3 here is CASSSKFSWYNSPLHF. In DNA form, the CDR3 reads TGTGCCAGCAGTTCTAAGTTTTCGTGGTATAATTCACCCCTCCACTTT.

This chain joins TRBV6-4 and TRBJ2-3, with TRBD2 identical over 9 bases. Germline V gives CDR1 MRHNA, CDR2 SNTAGT. Germline trimming cut 5 bases from V and 11 bases from J; bases unmatched to any gene: 14. The CDR3 is made up of 15 amino acids. The CDR3 bases are TGTGCCAGCAGTAATACTAGCGGGTCCACAGATGAGCAGTATTTT. Translating it yields CASSNTSGSTDEQYF.

The sample holds many counts of this clonotype. The J gene is TRBJ2-1, the V gene TRBV19; 7 bases align to TRBD2. The junction had 5 bases not matched to a gene; V was cut back by 6 bases and J by 3 bases. From germline, CDR1 is LNHDA and CDR2 SQIVND (reference sequence). The CDR3 has 14 amino acids. CDR3 nucleotide sequence: TGTGCCAGTAGCCCGGGACTACTCTACAATGAGCAGTTCTTC. Its translation: CASSPGLLYNEQFF.

This clonotype was seen many times. The chain carries TRBV20-1 and TRBJ2-6, with unresolved D. The CDR3 has 13 residues. Germline V gene lookup returns CDR1 DFQATT and CDR2 SNEGSKA (reference sequence). Trimming left V 5 bases short and J 0 bases short, with 5 bases between. CDR3: CSAPFSGANVLTF. For the CDR3, the DNA is TGCAGTGCTCCGTTCTCTGGGGCCAACGTCCTGACTTTC.

The chain links TRBV4-1 to TRBJ1-1; D remains ambiguous. CDR1 is MGHRA, CDR2 YSYEKL, per germline. Trimming shortened V by 0 bases and J by 6 bases, and 14 bases separated the two germline ends. CDR3 length equals 15 residues. As DNA, the CDR3 is TGCGCCAGCAGCCAAGAGGCAGGCTTAGGCTCTGAAGCTTTCTTT. It yields the protein CASSQEAGLGSEAFF.

Comment on this clonotype: The final CDR3 position lacks the conserved phenylalanine or tryptophan, pointing to a likely read error. This rearrangement joins TRBV27 to TRBJ2-1; 9 bases are a match to TRBD2. The CDR3 is 14 amino acids. V lost 2 bases to trimming and J lost 9 bases; unmatched junction nucleotides: 5. The germline V gene has CDR1 MNHEY and CDR2 SMNVEV (reference sequence). CDR3 nucleotide sequence: TGTGCCAGCAGTTTACTGCGGGAGGGGATTGAGCAGTTCTCC. This sequence encodes CASSLLREGIEQFS.

The sample holds many counts of this clonotype. The rearrangement links TRBV11-2 to TRBJ2-6; tentatively, D is TRBD1 (5 bases). Trimming removed 5 bases at V and 0 bases at J, with 14 bases between. CDR3 length equals 17 residues. The germline gives CDR1 SGHAT, CDR2 FQNNGV. Here the CDR3 DNA reads TGTGCCAGCAGCCAACGACAGATAGACTCTGGGGCCAACGTCCTGACTTTC. Translated, it gives CASSQRQIDSGANVLTF.

The V gene is TRBV12-3 or TRBV12-4, the J gene TRBJ2-1, with 7 bases identical to TRBD1. With V trimmed by 2 bases and J by 12 bases, 16 bases remained unmatched. The CDR3 is 16 amino acids. CDR3 in amino acids: CASSLSGQVAISVQFF. DNA of the CDR3: TGTGCCAGCAGTTTATCCGGACAGGTGGCAATCTCAGTGCAGTTCTTC.

In its sample, this clonotype was seen many times. A much bigger clone sits one base away, suggesting this may be a read error. The rearrangement joins TRBV12-3 or TRBV12-4 to TRBJ1-6; possibly TRBD1 for D (5 bases). Trimming took off 6 bases at V and 0 bases at J, with 15 bases between the two ends. This CDR3 is built from 17 residues. CDR3 sequence reads: CASSRLTGGSYNSPLHF. The CDR3 coding sequence is TGTGCCAGCAGCCGACTGACGGGGGGCTCCTATAATTCACCCCTCCACTTT.

The V call is TRBV6-4, the J call TRBJ1-1; 11 bases align to TRBD1. V lost 3 bases, J lost 4 bases, and 1 base stayed unmatched. The CDR3 spans 14 residues. Germline V gene lookup returns CDR1 MRHNA and CDR2 SNTAGT. The CDR3 DNA sequence: TGTGCCAGCAGTGAAGGGACAGGGGGCACTGAAGCTTTCTTT. Translating it yields CASSEGTGGTEAFF.

This clonotype was counted at least ten times. As DNA, the CDR3 is TGCAGTGCTAGAGATGGCAGTGAGCAGTTCTTC. Translated, it gives CSARDGSEQFF. This chain joins TRBV20-1 and TRBJ2-1; no firm D call. CDR3 length: 11 amino acids. The germline V gene encodes CDR1 DFQATT and CDR2 SNEGSKA (reference sequence). V dropped 0 bases and J dropped 9 bases, with 6 bases sitting between them.

This clonotype was found many times. The chain employs TRBV7-9 and TRBJ2-5; no firm D call. The germline V gene has CDR1 SEHNR and CDR2 FQNEAQ (reference sequence). Deletions cut 5 bases from V and 2 bases from J, with 12 bases between. The CDR3 covers 14 residues. CDR3 sequence (DNA): TGTGCCAGCAGCCAAGTAAGGTTTCAAGAGACCCAGTACTTC. As protein: CASSQVRFQETQYF.

In its sample, this clonotype was seen many times. J is TRBJ1-5 and V is TRBV6-5; no clear D. CDR3 length equals 13 residues. Germline values: CDR1 MNHEY, CDR2 SVGAGI. Trimming shortened V by 2 bases and J by 4 bases, and 6 bases separated the two germline ends. For the CDR3, the DNA is TGTGCCAGCAGTTACAACAGAAATCAGCCCCAGCATTTT. Residues: CASSYNRNQPQHF.

This clonotype was seen many times. The chain joins TRBV7-8 to TRBJ2-7, with a weak D call TRBD1 (6 bases). This CDR3 has 14 amino acids. V lost 1 base and J 5 bases, leaving 12 bases between the germline ends. Germline V gene sequence: CDR1 SGHVS, CDR2 FQNEAQ. CDR3 region: CASSLVAGDNEQYF. Written as DNA, the CDR3 is TGTGCCAGCAGCTTAGTTGCAGGGGACAACGAGCAGTACTTC.

This chain links TRBV15 with TRBJ2-5; 8 bases map to TRBD2. The V segment lost 4 bases and the J segment 1 base; nucleotides outside the gene matches: 5. The CDR3 is 15 residues long. Germline CDR1 reads LNHNV; CDR2 reads YYDKDF (reference sequence). The DNA of the CDR3 is TGTGCCACCAGCACCTTCGGGGGGGCCCAAGAGACCCAGTACTTC. It codes for CATSTFGGAQETQYF.